This entry describes one TCR beta chain. The antigen remains unidentified. This may stem from a read error, because a much larger clone lies one nucleotide away. TCRbeta library preparation incorporated unique molecular identifiers. Via MiXCR, TCRdb re-called the PCR reads, giving one row per CDR3 protein. The sample holds hundreds of thousands of distinct CDR3 sequences, 20% to 30% seen once. This entry is derived from a study of T-cell reconstitution after alpha-beta-depleted transplantation in children. General study results and limits: Several hundred graft clones that had expanded were reportedly the source of alpha-beta T cells about two months after transplant. Surviving recipient cells, namely T cells and thymic progenitors, were the source of high day-60 TCRbeta diversity in some patients. Newly generated T cells supplied most T-cell counts and diversity one year post-transplant.

The CDR3 has 13 amino acids. With 1 base removed from V and 3 bases from J, the gap between germline ends came to 5 bases. Looked up from germline, CDR1 is MGHRA and CDR2 is YSYEKL. The chain employs TRBV4-1 and TRBJ2-3; D unclear. The material sequenced was PBMCs, mostly from graft donor cells, taken 360 days after TCRalphabeta/CD19-depleted stem cell transplant. This TCR was sampled from a female patient aged 2-9 years who had a stem cell transplant for congenital amegakaryocytic thrombocytopenia, so the T cells may come from the graft donor. The CDR3 sequence is CASSQVRTDTQYF. In DNA form, the CDR3 reads TGCGCCAGCAGCCAAGTGAGGACAGATACGCAGTATTTT.